What follows are 9 T cell receptor beta chains derived from one specimen sequenced in a study of blood T cell repertoires in COVID-19. Sequencing used immunoSEQ multiplex PCR; TCRdb keeps in-frame clones, though not all of them. The data contain tens of thousands of clones, roughly nine tenths of them singletons. Sequencing was performed on peripheral blood. The receptors derive from a man between 60 and 70 years old with active or convalescent COVID-19.

This clone came up once. V usage is TRBV5-1 and J usage is TRBJ1-2, with 7 bases that match TRBD1. The germline gives CDR1 SGHRS, CDR2 YFSETQ. After removal of 3 bases from V and 0 bases from J, the junction contained 5 bases not matched to a gene. CDR3 length: 15 residues. CDR3 protein: CASSWGTVSNYGYTF. The CDR3 region has the DNA TGCGCCAGCAGCTGGGGGACAGTTTCTAACTATGGCTACACCTTC.

The chain combines TRBV5-1 with TRBJ2-3, with 10 bases matching TRBD2. The CDR3 extends over 19 amino acids. With 3 bases clipped from V and 2 bases from J, the junction kept 15 bases outside the gene matches. Germline V gene lookup returns CDR1 SGHRS and CDR2 YFSETQ. CDR3 protein: CASSSRGNSGGTNTDTQYF. The CDR3 DNA follows: TGCGCCAGCAGCTCCCGGGGAAATAGCGGGGGGACAAACACAGATACGCAGTATTTT.

The gene calls are TRBV28 and TRBJ1-6; D call uncertain. The CDR3 totals 14 residues. Trimming removed 2 bases at V and 9 bases at J, with 11 bases between. The germline gives CDR1 MDHEN, CDR2 SYDVKM. CDR3 DNA sequence: TGTGCCAGCAGTTTAGGGAGCGTTTCTTCACCCCTCCACTTT. Translating it yields CASSLGSVSSPLHF. The full variable domain, with the rest looked up from reference TRBV28 and TRBJ1-6, is DVKVTQSSRYLVKRTGEKVFLECVQDMDHENMFWYRQDPGLGLRLIYFSYDVKMKEKGDIPEGYSVSREKKERFSLILESASTNQTSMYLCASSLGSVSSPLHFGNGTRLTVT.

The CDR3 DNA follows: TGCGCCAGCAGCCCAGCAACTAGCGACGAGCAGTTCTTC. It encodes CASSPATSDEQFF. This chain links TRBV5-1 with TRBJ2-1, with TRBD2 identical over 7 bases. From germline, CDR1 is SGHRS and CDR2 YFSETQ. CDR3 length: 13 amino acids. V dropped 4 bases and J dropped 10; count of bases not matched to a gene: 8. The full variable domain, in which reference TRBV5-1 and TRBJ2-1 provide the parts outside the CDR3, is KAGVTQTPRYLIKTRGQQVTLSCSPISGHRSVSWYQQTPGQGLQFLFEYFSETQRNKGNFPGRFSGRQFSNSRSEMNVSTLELGDSALYLCASSPATSDEQFFGPGTRLTVL.

The genes are TRBV9 and TRBJ1-2, with D possibly matching TRBD1 (6 bases). The V end lost 0 bases, the J end lost 8 bases, and 11 bases lay between the germline ends. The CDR3 is 13 residues long. In germline, CDR1 is SGDLS, CDR2 YYNGEE. This chain's CDR3 is CASSVGARGGYTF. CDR3 bases: TGTGCCAGCAGCGTAGGCGCCAGGGGCGGCTACACCTTC.

This clone has more than one count but fewer than ten. The chain employs TRBV5-1 and TRBJ2-2; D is possibly TRBD2 (6 bases). The CDR3 is 15 amino acids. The germline gives CDR1 SGHRS, CDR2 YFSETQ. Trimming took 7 bases from V and 4 from J, leaving 17 bases between them. CDR3 protein: CASATGGQSTGELFF. Here the CDR3 DNA reads TGCGCCAGCGCAACCGGAGGGCAGAGCACCGGGGAGCTGTTTTTT. Full variable domain (remainder filled in from reference TRBV5-1 and TRBJ2-2): KAGVTQTPRYLIKTRGQQVTLSCSPISGHRSVSWYQQTPGQGLQFLFEYFSETQRNKGNFPGRFSGRQFSNSRSEMNVSTLELGDSALYLCASATGGQSTGELFFGEGSRLTVL.

The chain employs TRBV6-5 and TRBJ1-1; TRBD1 might be the D (5 bases). V was pared by 2 bases and J by 0 bases, with 10 bases between. CDR1 and CDR2 (germline): MNHEY, SVGAGI. The CDR3 runs 15 residues. CDR3 nucleotide sequence: TGTGCCAGCAGTTACGTGCCGGACATGAACACTGAAGCTTTCTTT. Encoded protein: CASSYVPDMNTEAFF.

The V and J genes are TRBV20-1 and TRBJ2-3; the D gene is possibly TRBD2 (6 bases). Trimming took 5 bases from V and 6 from J, leaving 9 bases between them. The V gene's germline CDR1 is DFQATT and CDR2 SNEGSKA (reference sequence). The length of the CDR3 is 11 residues. Here the CDR3 DNA reads TGCAGTGCTTTCCGGGGGGATACGCAGTATTTT. This gives the protein CSAFRGDTQYF.

The chain recombines TRBV18 with TRBJ1-2, with 9 bases fitting TRBD1. The CDR3 has 15 residues. Germline V lookup: CDR1 KGHSH, CDR2 LQKENI. Losses at the gene ends were 3 bases for V and 2 bases for J; bases not matched to a gene: 4. The CDR3, as DNA: TGTGCCAGCTCACCGATACAGGGGGCGAACTATGGCTACACCTTC. Translated, it gives CASSPIQGANYGYTF. The full variable domain, in which reference TRBV18 and TRBJ1-2 provide the parts outside the CDR3, is NAGVMQNPRHLVRRRGQEARLRCSPMKGHSHVYWYRQLPEEGLKFMVYLQKENIIDESGMPKERFSAEFPKEGPSILRIQQVVRGDSAAYFCASSPIQGANYGYTFGSGTRLTVV.